Detailed here is one T cell receptor beta chain. The record originates from a study of CXCR3-negative and CXCR3-positive naive CD8 T cells. UMI-labeled TRB cDNA libraries were prepared by 5' RACE. From its re-call of the 5' RACE reads, TCRdb lists each CDR3 protein once, without DNA. The sample has roughly 89,000 distinct CDR3 sequences. The sequencing input was naive CXCR3- CD8+ T cells from blood. Documented subset: CD45RO-CCR7+CD27+CD95- naive CD8+ T cells lacking CXCR3 (TNR3-). The source of this sequence is a human donor in good health. Some clones in this sample may be carry-over from other donors' samples.

CDR3 in amino acids: CASSLGVRGVGTEAFF. V usage is TRBV27 and J usage is TRBJ1-1; the TRBD1 assignment by TCRdb is unverifiable without DNA. The CDR3 contains 16 residues. The germline V gene has CDR1 MNHEY and CDR2 SMNVEV (reference sequence).